The T cell receptor beta chain described here comes from a study of OX40 agonist ivuxolimab in advanced cancers. For the study at large: Head and neck, renal cell, melanoma or hepatocellular carcinoma were the cancers that dose-escalation patients had. Three individuals attained partial responses, comprising one hepatocellular carcinoma case and two cutaneous melanoma cases. Study-level findings and limits: People who partly responded at 0.1-3.0 mg/kg had some of the least clonal expansion seen. The antigen specificity of the peripheral T cells (those that were expanded) was not determined.

TCRdb's copy holds only in-frame clones and misses some; the assay was immunoSEQ multiplex PCR. The table lists 75,000 to 100,000 clones, roughly 87% of them singletons. The V gene end was trimmed by 5 bases and the J gene end by 4 bases; junction bases not matched to a gene: 8. CDR1 MNHEY and CDR2 SMNVEV come from the germline V gene (reference sequence). This CDR3 comprises 16 residues. A remark on this clone: The antigen is not known.

The sample in question was CD4+ or CD8+ T cells sorted from blood, obtained in a trial of the OX40 agonist ivuxolimab. The TCR comes from an adult with an advanced solid tumor such as melanoma, head and neck, liver or kidney cancer. V gene TRBV27 combines with J gene TRBJ2-1; 10 bases align to TRBD1. CDR3 sequence: CASSPYRTGGYNEQFF. Written as DNA, the CDR3 is TGTGCCAGCAGTCCCTATCGGACAGGGGGTTACAATGAGCAGTTCTTC.